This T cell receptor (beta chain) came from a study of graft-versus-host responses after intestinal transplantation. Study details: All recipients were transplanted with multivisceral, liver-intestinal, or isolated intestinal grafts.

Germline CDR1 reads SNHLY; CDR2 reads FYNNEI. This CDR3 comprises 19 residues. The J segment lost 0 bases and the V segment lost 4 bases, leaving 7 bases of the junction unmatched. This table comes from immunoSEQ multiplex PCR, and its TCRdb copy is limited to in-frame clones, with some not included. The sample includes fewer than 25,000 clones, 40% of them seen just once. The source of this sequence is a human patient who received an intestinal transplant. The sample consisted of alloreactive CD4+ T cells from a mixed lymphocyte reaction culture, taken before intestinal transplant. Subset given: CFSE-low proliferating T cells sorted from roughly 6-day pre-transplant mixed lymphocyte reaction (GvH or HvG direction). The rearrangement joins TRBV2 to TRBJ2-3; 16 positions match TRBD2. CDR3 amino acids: CASSAPPGLAGGSTDTQYF. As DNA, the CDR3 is TGTGCCAGCAGTGCTCCCCCGGGACTAGCGGGGGGGAGCACAGATACGCAGTATTTT.